Listed below are T cell receptor beta chains from one sample, sequenced in a study of T cell responses to AZD1222 COVID-19 vaccine. Data came from immunoSEQ multiplex PCR; TCRdb stores just in-frame clones and leaves some out. Among tens of thousands of clones listed, about nine tenths were seen once. The sequencing here drew on peripheral blood, taken on day 0 of AZD1222 vaccination. The receptors come from an adult in good health. Both conserved end residues are part of each CDR3. The D gene is left open where the match is weak.

TRBV7-6 - CASSHRAGRNSNQPQHF
TRBV3-1/TRBV3-2 - CASSQLVGEAFF
TRBV5-3 - CARSKLRAPQHF
TRBV7-9 - CASSLRAGAGYEQYF
TRBV5-1 TRBD2 CASSFRLAGGPDTQYF
TRBV7-2 - CASSRQGMSSYNEQFF
TRBV24-1 TRBD2 CATSESGRVGDTQYF
TRBV6-2/TRBV6-3 - CASSYPVPSYEQYF
TRBV13 - CASSQIKGGGKQYF
TRBV2 - CASSDSAGVPTGPNNEQFF
TRBV25-1 TRBD1 CASSPGDRNEKLFF
TRBV6-6 TRBD1 CASSSRGLDMNTEAFF
TRBV27 - CASSSGHSPLHF
TRBV30 - CAWRRGAGSPLHF
TRBV30 TRBD2 CAGGTSGRMGTGELFF
TRBV6-5 - CASSYSPLAAKNIQYF
TRBV29-1 - CSVEGAREQYF
TRBV5-1 - CASSFNIRDNTGELFF
TRBV27 TRBD2 CASSLSEGLAGGYEQFF
TRBV6-6 - CASSQLLGGEPYSNQPQHF
TRBV20-1 - CSARVSNEQFF
TRBV27 TRBD1 CASSWTGGDQPQHF
TRBV30 TRBD1 CARDSLLMNTEAFF
TRBV18 - CASSLRRGPNEQFF
TRBV3-1/TRBV3-2 - CASSQESVQPQHF
TRBV18 - CASSPPGALNTEAFF
TRBV30 - CAWSPHGSPNEQFF
TRBV11-2 - CASSYSGTGKGTYEQYF
TRBV2 TRBD2 CASTQTSGGAPDTQYF
TRBV6-5 - CASSFPGRLGLRGYTF
TRBV19 - CASSSGLNSGVETQYF
TRBV6-1 - CASSEDRSWGYTF
TRBV6-5 TRBD2 CATQSGESTDTQYF
TRBV7-3 TRBD1 CASSSTGATEAFF
TRBV30 - CAWSGLYRWRSATNEKLFF
TRBV6-5 TRBD1 CASSYFGTGYGYTF
TRBV6-5 - CASSHNRNSNQPQHF
TRBV5-4 TRBD2 CASSLGLAGGSNEQFF
TRBV7-9 TRBD1 CASSSGQGNYGYTF
TRBV5-1 - CASSYDSWGTEAFF
TRBV27 - CASSFKMFGSYGYTF
TRBV7-2 - CASSAGTDTQYF
TRBV27 TRBD1 CASTVGQGVHNSPLHF
TRBV7-9 TRBD1 CASSFPTGGTYNEQFF
TRBV19 TRBD2 CASSISGRRTDTQYF
TRBV15 TRBD2 CATSRDGTSGSEQYF
TRBV6-5 - CAGGRIQETQYF
TRBV27 - CASRSRPRSNQPQHF
TRBV7-9 - CASSFVEGTNTGELFF
TRBV29-1 - CSAPMGAGPYNEQFF
TRBV2 TRBD2 CASSEGAGGPIDTQYF
TRBV2 - CASSEAIGRGRDTEAFF
TRBV19 - CASSIWFGPQDNSPLHF
TRBV29-1 TRBD2 CSARLAGGQTQYF
TRBV5-4 TRBD2 CASSLDVGLEETQYF
TRBV6-2/TRBV6-3 - CASTPQGGSSPLHF
TRBV7-9 TRBD1 CASSWGQISYEQYF